This T cell receptor beta chain originates from a study of cytomegalovirus exposure and HLA in healthy donors. Primers included in the PCR were 60 Vbeta and 13 Jbeta primers. The repertoire was sequenced with immunoSEQ multiplex PCR; TCRdb's copy has only in-frame clones and lacks some. Here the sample spans roughly 140,000 clones, under 90% being singletons. The CDR3 consists of 15 residues. V shed 3 bases, J shed 3 bases, and the junction held 6 bases outside the gene matches. Per the germline V gene, CDR1 is KGHSH and CDR2 is LQKENI. The chain couples TRBV18 to TRBJ2-3; 7 bases are shared with TRBD1. Input material: PBMCs. The receptor was derived from a boy aged 2-9 years in good health and CMV-seronegative. CDR3 in DNA: TGTGCCAGCTCACCCCGACAGGGTGGGACAGATACGCAGTATTTT. This gives the protein CASSPRQGGTDTQYF.